These T cell receptor beta chains were read from a single sample in a study of cytomegalovirus exposure and HLA in healthy donors. The method was immunoSEQ multiplex PCR; TCRdb's version includes in-frame clones alone and lacks a portion of them. The sample comprises about 120,000 clones, approximately 8% of which are singletons, and about 6.6% rests with the top ten. The specimen was PBMCs. The origin of the receptors is a woman aged 40 to 50 in good health and CMV-seropositive. The CDR3 runs from the conserved cysteine through the conserved F or W. D genes are given only for firm matches. Only part of the rows carry a size: once, few, many, or a class if the clone is expanded.

size,J,V,D,CDR3,DNA
NA,TRBJ1-4,TRBV19,NA,CATSRIGQSNEKLFF,TGTGCCACTTCCAGGATAGGACAGAGTAATGAAAAACTGTTTTTT
NA,TRBJ2-1,TRBV27,TRBD2,CASSPYPSGRSYNEQFF,TGTGCCAGCAGTCCATACCCCAGCGGGAGGTCCTACAATGAGCAGTTCTTC
few,TRBJ2-3,TRBV4-1,TRBD2,CASSQDWASGGNTQYF,TGCGCCAGCAGCCAAGATTGGGCTAGCGGGGGGAATACGCAGTATTTT
NA,TRBJ1-2,TRBV30,TRBD1,CAWYGQGVNGYTF,TGTGCCTGGTACGGACAGGGGGTAAATGGCTACACCTTC
NA,TRBJ1-2,TRBV7-9,NA,CASSTHPQGHYGYTF,TGTGCCAGCAGCACTCATCCACAGGGACACTATGGCTACACCTTC
NA,TRBJ2-3,TRBV5-1,TRBD2,CASSLVAGADTQYF,TGCGCCAGCAGCTTGGTAGCGGGGGCAGATACGCAGTATTTT
NA,TRBJ1-4,TRBV28,NA,CATRIGGEKLFF,TGTGCCACCAGGATAGGGGGTGAAAAACTGTTTTTT
NA,TRBJ1-1,TRBV27,TRBD1,CASSQTGENTEAFF,TGTGCCAGCAGTCAGACAGGGGAGAACACTGAAGCTTTCTTT
few,TRBJ2-1,TRBV7-9,TRBD1,CASSPGQGAGNEQFF,TGTGCCAGCAGCCCCGGACAGGGGGCAGGAAATGAGCAGTTCTTC
few,TRBJ2-3,TRBV29-1,NA,CSVHRRDTDTQYF,TGCAGCGTCCATAGGCGGGACACAGATACGCAGTATTTT
few,TRBJ1-4,TRBV27,NA,CASSSSRETSTNEKLFF,TGTGCCAGCAGTTCTAGTAGGGAGACCTCAACTAATGAAAAACTGTTTTTT
few,TRBJ1-2,TRBV27,NA,CASRPNRDRGYTF,TGTGCCAGCAGGCCCAACAGGGATCGGGGCTACACCTTC
NA,TRBJ2-7,TRBV6-5,TRBD1,CASSDPGGRGEQYF,TGTGCCAGCAGTGACCCAGGGGGCAGGGGTGAGCAGTACTTC
NA,TRBJ1-4,TRBV6-1,TRBD1,CATSGTDTEKLFF,TGTGCCACCTCCGGGACAGATACGGAAAAACTGTTTTTT
NA,TRBJ2-7,TRBV10-3,TRBD1,CAISSGTGSDEQYF,TGTGCCATCAGCTCCGGGACAGGGTCGGATGAGCAGTACTTC
NA,TRBJ2-3,TRBV5-4,NA,CASSPWTIPKSTDTQYF,TGTGCCAGCAGCCCTTGGACTATTCCTAAAAGCACAGATACGCAGTATTTT
many,TRBJ1-1,TRBV27,NA,CASSLTPNTEAFF,TGTGCCAGCAGTTTGACACCGAACACTGAAGCTTTCTTT
medium-sized,TRBJ2-1,TRBV10-2,NA,CASSESEAYNEQFF,TGCGCCAGCAGTGAGTCAGAGGCCTACAATGAGCAGTTCTTC
few,TRBJ2-5,TRBV4-1,TRBD2,CASSPVAGDGETQYF,TGCGCCAGCAGCCCCGTAGCGGGGGACGGGGAGACCCAGTACTTC
few,TRBJ1-1,TRBV5-1,NA,CASSLAEGGNTEAFF,TGCGCCAGCAGCTTGGCCGAGGGAGGAAACACTGAAGCTTTCTTT
NA,TRBJ2-7,TRBV19,TRBD1,CASSSGQGYEQYF,TGTGCCAGTAGTTCGGGACAGGGCTACGAGCAGTACTTC
few,TRBJ2-1,TRBV6-1,TRBD2,CASSENILGRGSSGGPRAYNEQFF,TGTGCCAGCAGTGAAAATATTTTGGGCAGGGGGAGTAGCGGGGGGCCCCGGGCCTACAATGAGCAGTTCTTC
many,TRBJ2-7,TRBV27,NA,CASSLKAGRAYEQYF,TGTGCCAGCAGTTTAAAGGCGGGACGGGCCTACGAGCAGTACTTC
few,TRBJ2-7,TRBV5-1,TRBD2,CASSPWTSGGYEQYF,TGCGCCAGCAGCCCGTGGACTAGCGGGGGGTACGAGCAGTACTTC